This TCR beta chain was obtained from a study of blood T cell repertoires in COVID-19. Study-level information: Specimens from acute and convalescent COVID-19 originated in the United States, Italy and Spain. PBMCs, B-cell-depleted T cells, or T cells provided the cDNA or gDNA that made up the material.

Trimming cost V 3 bases and J 1 base, with 12 bases left between them. Germline assignment: CDR1 DFQATT and CDR2 SNEGSKA (reference sequence). The CDR3 loop spans 14 amino acids. Original methodology: Estimates of nucleated cell counts were drawn from the amplification of reference gene primers. The data were produced by immunoSEQ multiplex PCR, yet TCRdb's version contains in-frame clones alone and is incomplete. V and J calls plus clone size are reproduced from that table; the DNA served to infer D and trimming. This repertoire shows about 220,000 clones, more than 65% found once; its top ten account for approximately 10%.

Sequenced: peripheral blood. The receptor comes from a man between 45 and 60 years old with active or convalescent COVID-19. V is TRBV20-1 and J is TRBJ1-1; D uncertain. CDR3 DNA: TGCAGTGCTAGTCCGGCAGGCCGGAACACTGAAGCTTTCTTT. Its protein is CSASPAGRNTEAFF.